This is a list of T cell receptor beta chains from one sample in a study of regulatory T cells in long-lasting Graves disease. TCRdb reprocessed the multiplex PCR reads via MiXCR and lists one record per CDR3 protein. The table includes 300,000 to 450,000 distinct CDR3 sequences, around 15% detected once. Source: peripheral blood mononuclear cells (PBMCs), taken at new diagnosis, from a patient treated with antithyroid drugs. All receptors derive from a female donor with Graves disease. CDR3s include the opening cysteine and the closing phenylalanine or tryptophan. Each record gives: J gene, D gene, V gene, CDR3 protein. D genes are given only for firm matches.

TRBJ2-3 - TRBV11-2 CASSKTGRSTDTQYF
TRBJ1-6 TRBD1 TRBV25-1 CASSESTTGYSPLHF
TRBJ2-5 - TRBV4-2 CASSQGALQETQYF
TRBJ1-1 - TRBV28 CASSPRYRVRWLNTEAFF
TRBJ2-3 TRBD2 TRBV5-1 CASRGRGRADTQYF
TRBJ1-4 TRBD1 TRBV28 CASNRDRAEKLFF
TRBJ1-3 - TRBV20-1 CSARVSKIDRLLLSGNTIYF
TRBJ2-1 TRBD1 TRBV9 CASSSDRGMSSYNEQFF
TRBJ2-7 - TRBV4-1 CASSQELVRTSYEQYF
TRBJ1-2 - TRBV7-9 CASSLALYRLSQPSGYTF
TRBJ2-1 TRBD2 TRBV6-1 CASSPQTSGEQFF
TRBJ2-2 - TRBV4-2 CASSQVVPGDTGELFF
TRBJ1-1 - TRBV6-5 CASSYSRGIATEAFF
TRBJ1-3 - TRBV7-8 CASSLVSTNFGNTIYF
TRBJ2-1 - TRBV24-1 CATSLYNEQFF
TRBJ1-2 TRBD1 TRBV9 CASSVLQGASYGYTF
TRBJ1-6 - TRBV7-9 CASSAILYNSPLHF
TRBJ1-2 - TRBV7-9 CASSLDYNPRLTGNYGYTF
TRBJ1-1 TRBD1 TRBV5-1 CASSLDRGDTEAFF
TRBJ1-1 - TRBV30 CAWSVLEGSLNTEAFF
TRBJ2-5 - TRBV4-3 CASSQDGVSYQETQYF
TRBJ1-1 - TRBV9 CASSVEAVNTEAFF
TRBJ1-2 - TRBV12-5 CASGFLGAYGYTF
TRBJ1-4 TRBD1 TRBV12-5 CASGPPGTENEKLFF
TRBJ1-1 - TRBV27 CASSLSIPGANTEAFF